The rows below give T cell receptor beta chains drawn from one sample of a study of T cells after yellow fever vaccination. TCRdb itself ran the 5' RACE reads through MiXCR, one entry per CDR3 protein. The sample consists of 610,000 or so distinct CDR3 sequences, 9% to 15% of them appearing once. The sequencing here drew on PBMCs, taken on the day of the yellow fever booster vaccination. The receptors originated from a man aged 30 to 45 who received the YFV17D yellow fever vaccine. Both conserved end residues are part of each CDR3. Fields, in order: clone size, J gene, V gene, D gene, CDR3 protein, CDR3 DNA. The D gene is left open where the match is weak. Clone size, where shown, is once, few, many, or a class for clones that have expanded.

. TRBJ2-7 TRBV10-3 . CAISQVYGSYEQYF TGTGCCATCAGCCAGGTGTACGGTTCCTACGAGCAGTACTTC
many TRBJ2-7 TRBV14 TRBD1 CASSSSGTGVYEQYF TGTGCCAGCAGTTCTTCAGGGACAGGAGTATACGAGCAGTACTTC
many TRBJ2-1 TRBV6-2/TRBV6-3 . CASSYNPRANPRNEQFF TGTGCCAGCAGTTACAATCCTAGAGCTAACCCACGGAATGAGCAGTTCTTC
few TRBJ2-1 TRBV7-3 TRBD2 CASSLGLGVELFF TGTGCCAGCAGCTTAGGACTAGGCGTGGAACTGTTCTTC
. TRBJ2-3 TRBV20-1 . CSAFGPSTDTQYF TGCAGTGCTTTCGGACCTAGCACAGATACGCAGTATTTT
few TRBJ2-2 TRBV12-3/TRBV12-4 TRBD2 CASRIAGSTGELFF TGTGCCAGCAGGATAGCGGGATCCACCGGGGAGCTGTTTTTT
. TRBJ2-3 TRBV6-1 TRBD2 CASSRLPSGVPSADTQYF TGTGCCAGCAGTCGCTTGCCTAGCGGGGTTCCCTCCGCTGATACGCAGTATTTT
few TRBJ1-5 TRBV7-8 TRBD1 CASSFTGGRNQPQHF TGTGCCAGCAGCTTTACAGGGGGCCGGAATCAGCCCCAGCATTTT
. TRBJ2-5 TRBV12-3/TRBV12-4 TRBD1 CASTRGQGKETQYF TGTGCCAGCACCCGTGGACAGGGGAAAGAGACCCAGTACTTC
few TRBJ2-1 TRBV7-8 . CASGTFFNEQFF TGTGCCAGCGGGACATTTTTTAATGAGCAGTTCTTC
few TRBJ2-3 TRBV15 TRBD2 CATAEREADTQYF TGTGCCACCGCCGAGCGGGAGGCAGATACGCAGTATTTT
. TRBJ2-1 TRBV18 . CASSPLRGGGNKIPNEQFF TGTGCCAGCTCACCACTCCGAGGGGGAGGGAACAAGATTCCCAATGAGCAGTTCTTC
few TRBJ2-7 TRBV3-1 TRBD2 CASSHSGSGYEQYF TGTGCCAGCAGCCATAGCGGGAGTGGGTACGAGCAGTACTTC
few TRBJ2-5 TRBV11-2 . CASSFLGAGETQYF TGTGCCAGCAGCTTCCTTGGGGCGGGAGAGACCCAGTACTTC
. TRBJ2-1 TRBV19 . CASSIIGPRGNEQFF TGTGCCAGTAGTATAATAGGGCCGAGGGGGAATGAGCAGTTCTTC
. TRBJ2-5 TRBV14 . CASSQDMGSQRGETQYF TGTGCCAGCAGCCAAGATATGGGATCACAACGGGGAGAGACCCAGTACTTC
. TRBJ1-1 TRBV6-1 . CASTPGRAWNTEAFF TGTGCCAGCACCCCCGGGAGGGCGTGGAACACTGAAGCTTTCTTT
. TRBJ2-5 TRBV20-1 TRBD2 CSASSSGLVETQYF TGCAGTGCTAGTTCTAGCGGGTTGGTAGAGACCCAGTACTTC
few TRBJ2-3 TRBV4-1 TRBD2 CASSQDSSGITDTQYF TGCGCCAGCAGCCAAGATTCTAGCGGGATCACAGATACGCAGTATTTT
many TRBJ2-1 TRBV12-3/TRBV12-4 . CASSPLGWEREDEQFF TGTGCCAGCAGCCCGCTCGGGTGGGAGAGAGAAGATGAGCAGTTCTTC
. TRBJ2-1 TRBV29-1 . CSVENNEQFF TGCAGCGTGGAGAACAATGAGCAGTTCTTC
. TRBJ2-2 TRBV20-1 TRBD2 CSARTSGSFNTGELFF TGCAGTGCTAGGACTAGCGGGAGTTTTAACACCGGGGAGCTGTTTTTT
. TRBJ2-1 TRBV6-2/TRBV6-3 . CASTKLQTATYNEQFF TGTGCCAGCACCAAATTACAAACGGCAACCTACAATGAGCAGTTCTTC
many TRBJ1-6 TRBV2 . CASSEDGRGSPLHF TGTGCCAGCAGTGAAGACGGCCGGGGTTCACCCCTCCACTTT
few TRBJ1-5 TRBV6-2/TRBV6-3 . CASSLMAYDQPQHF TGTGCCAGCAGTTTAATGGCATACGATCAGCCCCAGCATTTT
. TRBJ2-5 TRBV20-1 . CSARVDPPDQYF TGCAGTGCTAGAGTAGATCCGCCGGACCAGTACTTC
. TRBJ2-7 TRBV29-1 . CSGIPSVGSYEQYF TGCAGCGGAATACCTTCGGTGGGAAGCTACGAGCAGTACTTC
few TRBJ2-7 TRBV20-1 TRBD2 CSATSGSYEQYF TGCAGTGCCACTAGCGGGAGCTACGAGCAGTACTTC
. TRBJ2-7 TRBV2 TRBD2 CASSEQTSAGYEQYF TGTGCCAGCAGTGAGCAGACTAGCGCGGGCTACGAGCAGTACTTC
many TRBJ2-4 TRBV12-3/TRBV12-4 . CASSSPGSEGIQYF TGTGCCAGCAGTTCCCCTGGGTCTGAGGGCATTCAGTACTTC
. TRBJ2-1 TRBV20-1 TRBD2 CSARDPLAGGGEQFF TGCAGTGCTAGAGATCCACTAGCGGGAGGCGGGGAGCAGTTCTTC
. TRBJ2-5 TRBV3-1 . CASSRAPVEETQYF TGTGCCAGCAGCAGGGCCCCCGTCGAAGAGACCCAGTACTTC
few TRBJ2-7 TRBV7-2 . CASSPGFGVGPYEQYF TGTGCCAGCAGCCCCGGTTTCGGAGTGGGGCCTTACGAGCAGTACTTC
many TRBJ2-3 TRBV5-1 TRBD2 CASSTGTSGASTDTQYF TGCGCCAGCAGCACCGGGACTAGCGGAGCTAGCACAGATACGCAGTATTTT
. TRBJ1-2 TRBV29-1 . CSVRRTQNYGYTF TGCAGCGTTCGCCGGACGCAGAACTATGGCTACACCTTC
few TRBJ2-7 TRBV29-1 TRBD2 CSALAGGSEQYF TGCAGCGCTTTAGCGGGAGGTTCCGAGCAGTACTTC
. TRBJ2-1 TRBV4-1 TRBD2 CASSQPGGSYNEQFF TGCGCCAGCAGCCAACCGGGAGGCTCCTACAATGAGCAGTTCTTC
many TRBJ2-7 TRBV7-9 . CASSDLTYEQYF TGTGCCAGCAGTGACCTGACCTACGAGCAGTACTTC
few TRBJ2-1 TRBV5-1 TRBD2 CASSLQPPLPGGNEQFF TGCGCCAGCAGCTTGCAACCACCACTACCGGGGGGTAATGAGCAGTTCTTC
few TRBJ2-5 TRBV20-1 TRBD2 CSATAGASQETQYF TGCAGTGCGACCGCGGGAGCCTCCCAAGAGACCCAGTACTTC
. TRBJ2-3 TRBV10-3 . CASGDTRAADTQYF TGTGCCTCCGGGGACACAAGAGCCGCAGATACGCAGTATTTT
. TRBJ2-5 TRBV20-1 . CTSRQVLQETQYF TGCACTTCCCGCCAGGTCCTCCAAGAGACTCAGTACTTC
. TRBJ2-5 TRBV5-5 TRBD2 CASSSGGGGPQETQYF TGTGCCAGCAGCTCGGGGGGGGGCGGGCCTCAAGAGACCCAGTACTTC
few TRBJ2-1 TRBV29-1 . CSVTLGGNEQFF TGCAGCGTTACCCTGGGGGGCAATGAGCAGTTCTTC
few TRBJ2-3 TRBV20-1 . CSARRQPSTDTQYF TGCAGTGCTAGGCGACAGCCTAGCACAGATACGCAGTATTTT
few TRBJ2-6 TRBV7-3 . CASSLGAGGANVLTF TGTGCCAGCAGCTTAGGGGCGGGAGGGGCCAACGTCCTGACTTTC
many TRBJ2-7 TRBV28 TRBD2 CASTPGLAASYEQYF TGTGCCAGCACTCCCGGACTAGCGGCCTCCTACGAGCAGTACTTC
few TRBJ2-2 TRBV24-1 TRBD1 CATSETGAIGELFF TGTGCCACCAGTGAGACAGGGGCTATCGGGGAGCTGTTTTTT
. TRBJ2-3 TRBV5-1 . CASSFWSGRGTDTQYF TGCGCCAGCAGCTTTTGGTCCGGTCGGGGCACAGATACGCAGTATTTT
few TRBJ2-4 TRBV19 TRBD2 CASRPQREGVSAKNIQYF TGTGCCAGTAGACCCCAGCGGGAGGGGGTCTCGGCCAAAAACATTCAGTACTTC
. TRBJ2-1 TRBV5-1 . CASSLAVSNEQFF TGCGCCAGCAGCTTGGCAGTCAGCAATGAGCAGTTCTTC
few TRBJ2-7 TRBV6-1 TRBD2 CASRPPGLAPREQYF TGTGCCAGCAGACCGCCGGGACTAGCTCCGCGCGAGCAGTACTTC
. TRBJ2-3 TRBV5-6 . CASSQILDRQYF TGTGCCAGCAGCCAAATACTGGACAGGCAGTATTTT
few TRBJ2-2 TRBV19 . CACYTGSNTGELFF TGTGCCTGTTATACAGGTTCGAACACCGGGGAGCTGTTTTTT
few TRBJ2-1 TRBV5-4 TRBD1 CASSGPRDRGEQFF TGTGCCAGCAGCGGACCCCGGGACAGGGGTGAGCAGTTCTTC